These T cell receptor beta chains were read from a single sample in a study of cytomegalovirus exposure and HLA in healthy donors. The protocol was immunoSEQ multiplex PCR, while the TCRdb copy is restricted to in-frame clones and leaves out a portion. The data contain 85,000 to 130,000 clones, about 70% of them seen just once; the ten biggest clones take up around 4.8%. The source material was PBMCs. Every receptor here comes from a young woman in good health and CMV-seropositive. Each CDR3 is given with its conserved first and last residue. A D gene is named only where the DNA matches it firmly. Rows may omit the clone size; those that give it use once, few, many or a size class.

v_gene	d_gene	abundance	j_gene	CDR3nt	CDR3aa
TRBV7-8	TRBD1	NA	TRBJ2-1	TGTGCCAGCAGCTTAGGAGGGACAGCGCGCTCCTACAATGAGCAGTTCTTC	CASSLGGTARSYNEQFF
TRBV29-1	NA	NA	TRBJ1-1	TGCAGCGTTCGTACCCACGGGGACACTGAAGCTTTCTTT	CSVRTHGDTEAFF
TRBV30	TRBD1	NA	TRBJ1-5	TGTGCCTGGAGTGTACTAACAGGGGTTCAGCCCCAGCATTTT	CAWSVLTGVQPQHF
TRBV19	NA	once	TRBJ1-5	TGTGCCAGTAGTATGACCCCCAGGGATCAGCCCCAGCATTTT	CASSMTPRDQPQHF
TRBV4-3	NA	once	TRBJ2-3	TGCGCCAGCAGCCAAGACGGAGTCGGGTCGCAGTATTTT	CASSQDGVGSQYF
TRBV5-8	TRBD1	few	TRBJ2-5	TGTGCCAGCAGACTCCGAACAGGGGACGTCCAAGAGACCCAGTACTTC	CASRLRTGDVQETQYF
TRBV27	NA	NA	TRBJ2-7	TGTGCCAGCAGTTTAGGCATCTTCTACGAGCAGTACTTC	CASSLGIFYEQYF
TRBV29-1	TRBD1	NA	TRBJ2-7	TGCAGCGTTGAAGCCAACAGGGGGCAAGAGCAGTACTTC	CSVEANRGQEQYF
TRBV5-1	TRBD1	NA	TRBJ1-4	TGCGCCAGCAGGGTCCAGGGGGCGACTAATGAAAAACTGTTTTTT	CASRVQGATNEKLFF
TRBV28	NA	NA	TRBJ1-5	TGTGCCAGCAGTTTATTTTGGTTCAGGTCCCTTAGCAATCAGCCCCAGCATTTT	CASSLFWFRSLSNQPQHF
TRBV15	NA	NA	TRBJ1-2	TGTGCCACCAGCAGAGACAGGGGAGATTATGGCTACACCTTC	CATSRDRGDYGYTF
TRBV30	TRBD1	NA	TRBJ1-2	TGTGCCTGGAGAGGGGAGTTCGCAGGGGGTCTAGTGTCGTATGGCTACACCTTC	CAWRGEFAGGLVSYGYTF
TRBV7-9	NA	NA	TRBJ2-1	TGTGCCAGCAGCTTTGGTGAGGAGCAGTTCTTC	CASSFGEEQFF
TRBV30	TRBD1	few	TRBJ2-5	TGTGCCTGGAAGGGGACAGTTCAAGAGACCCAGTACTTC	CAWKGTVQETQYF
TRBV15	TRBD2	NA	TRBJ2-5	TGTGCCACCAGCAGACAAACTAGCGGCCCCTCCCAAGAGACCCAGTACTTC	CATSRQTSGPSQETQYF
TRBV19	NA	NA	TRBJ2-7	TGTGCCAGTAGTACCCTGACTAGCTACGAGCAGTACTTC	CASSTLTSYEQYF
TRBV27	TRBD2	NA	TRBJ2-3	TGTGCCAGCAGTTCCCCACTAGCGGGAGGGGGCACAGATACGCAGTATTTT	CASSSPLAGGGTDTQYF
TRBV7-9	NA	NA	TRBJ2-3	TGTGCCAGCAGCTTATTCCTCTCAGGGGCGGATACGCAGTATTTT	CASSLFLSGADTQYF
TRBV28	TRBD2	NA	TRBJ2-7	TGTGCCAGCAGTTTAGTCGCGGGAGTAGGACACGAGCAGTACTTC	CASSLVAGVGHEQYF
TRBV19	TRBD2	few	TRBJ2-7	TGTGCCAGTTCAGCGGGAGACGAGCAGTACTTC	CASSAGDEQYF
TRBV19	NA	NA	TRBJ2-7	TGTGCCAGCGGGAACTCCTACGAGCAGTACTTC	CASGNSYEQYF
TRBV5-4	TRBD2	NA	TRBJ2-5	TGTGCCAGCAGGACCGGGGCTAGCGGGAGCTGGGAGACCCAGTACTTC	CASRTGASGSWETQYF
TRBV4-3	NA	NA	TRBJ1-4	TGCGCCAGCAGCCAAGATATATACGGGAAAAAACTGTTTTTT	CASSQDIYGKKLFF
TRBV5-1	NA	NA	TRBJ1-3	TGCGCCAGCAGCTTGAGTGGGGCCTCTGGAAACACCATATATTTT	CASSLSGASGNTIYF
TRBV18	NA	NA	TRBJ2-3	TGTGCCAGCTCACCAGAGAAAGGGGCCACAGATACGCAGTATTTT	CASSPEKGATDTQYF
TRBV9	TRBD2	NA	TRBJ2-1	TGTGCCAGCAGCGTAGTTACTAGCGGGAGCAATGAGCAGTTCTTC	CASSVVTSGSNEQFF
TRBV7-2	TRBD2	few	TRBJ2-1	TGTGCCAGCAGCTCGGGACTAGCGGGAGTGTTTGAGCAGTTCTTC	CASSSGLAGVFEQFF
TRBV19	NA	NA	TRBJ1-5	TGTGCCAGTAATCAACAGGGTTATAGCAATCAGCCCCAGCATTTT	CASNQQGYSNQPQHF
TRBV7-2	NA	NA	TRBJ1-1	TGTGCCAGCAGCTTAGACCCCCCGGCACAGGGTACGAACACTGAAGCTTTCTTT	CASSLDPPAQGTNTEAFF
TRBV29-1	TRBD2	NA	TRBJ2-5	TGCAGCGAGGGGACTAGCGGGAGCTGGGAGACCCAGTACTTC	CSEGTSGSWETQYF
TRBV30	NA	NA	TRBJ1-1	TGTGCCTGGAGTGTACCACATATGAACACTGAAGCTTTCTTT	CAWSVPHMNTEAFF
TRBV15	TRBD2	NA	TRBJ2-2	TGTGCCACCAGCAGAGGGTCAGGAGCGGGAGAGGCCGGGGAGCTGTTTTTT	CATSRGSGAGEAGELFF
TRBV5-8	NA	NA	TRBJ1-1	TGTGCCAGCAGCCACTTGAACACTGAAGCTTTCTTT	CASSHLNTEAFF
TRBV6-1	TRBD1	NA	TRBJ1-2	TGTGCCAGCAGTGAAGCGGCAGGGGGGATTGATGGCTACACCTTC	CASSEAAGGIDGYTF
TRBV9	TRBD1	NA	TRBJ1-2	TGTGCCAGCAGCGACCGAACCACTCAGGGGGCTGACTATGGCTACACCTTC	CASSDRTTQGADYGYTF
TRBV5-4	TRBD1	NA	TRBJ1-2	TGTGCCAGCACCAAGACAGGGAGTCACTATGGCTACACCTTC	CASTKTGSHYGYTF
TRBV19	TRBD1	few	TRBJ2-3	TGTGCCAGTAGTGAGTACAGGGGGGATACGCAGTATTTT	CASSEYRGDTQYF
TRBV5-1	TRBD1	NA	TRBJ1-4	TGCGCCAGCAGCTTGGTGGAAGGGACAGGGGTTGAAAAACTGTTTTTT	CASSLVEGTGVEKLFF
TRBV6-5	TRBD1	few	TRBJ1-1	TGTGCCAGCAGTTATACAGGGGGCCTGAACACTGAAGCTTTCTTT	CASSYTGGLNTEAFF
TRBV30	NA	NA	TRBJ2-2	TGTGCCTGTGCGGGACCCGGGGAGCTGTTTTTT	CACAGPGELFF
TRBV7-9	TRBD2	NA	TRBJ2-3	TGTGCCAGCAGCCTGGGACTAGCGGGAGCGCATACGCAGTATTTT	CASSLGLAGAHTQYF
TRBV6-6	NA	NA	TRBJ1-5	TGTGCCAGCGGAGCGGGGGAGACTCAGCCCCAGCATTTT	CASGAGETQPQHF
TRBV27	TRBD2	few	TRBJ2-1	TGTGCCAGCAGTTCCCTAGCGGGAGCTACGGATGAGCAGTTCTTC	CASSSLAGATDEQFF
TRBV7-2	NA	NA	TRBJ1-1	TGTGCCAGCAGCTTAGTGAGAGGGGCTTTCTTT	CASSLVRGAFF
TRBV28	NA	NA	TRBJ2-1	TGTGCCAGCACCGTACTCAGGGGCTACAATGAGCAGTTCTTC	CASTVLRGYNEQFF
TRBV28	NA	NA	TRBJ2-5	TGTGCCAGCAGTCCAATAGAGGGAGAGACCCAGTACTTC	CASSPIEGETQYF
TRBV5-6	TRBD1	NA	TRBJ2-3	TGTGCCAGCAGACGAACCGGGACAGGGGTTCATACGCAGTATTTT	CASRRTGTGVHTQYF
TRBV11-2	NA	few	TRBJ2-7	TGTGCCAGCAGCTTAGCGTCGGGGCTAGCGTATGAGCAGTACTTC	CASSLASGLAYEQYF
TRBV7-2	TRBD2	NA	TRBJ2-7	TGTGCCAGCACCGGGGGGTTAGGAAGCTACGAGCAGTACTTC	CASTGGLGSYEQYF
TRBV4-1	NA	NA	TRBJ1-1	TGCGCCAGCAGCCAGACAGGGAACACTGAAGCTTTCTTT	CASSQTGNTEAFF
TRBV7-2	TRBD2	NA	TRBJ2-7	TGTGCCAGCAGCTTCGTTAATTTTAGCGGGAGGGGCTTCCACGAGCAGTACTTC	CASSFVNFSGRGFHEQYF
TRBV7-9	NA	NA	TRBJ2-7	TGTTCCAGCAGCCCAGGTGCGGGCGAGCAGTACTTC	CSSSPGAGEQYF
TRBV11-1	NA	NA	TRBJ2-5	TGTGCCAGCAGCAGAGGACTGCAAGAGACCCAGTACTTC	CASSRGLQETQYF
TRBV19	TRBD2	NA	TRBJ2-7	TGTGCCAGTACTCCGGGACTAGCGGGAGGAAGGTACGAGCAGTACTTC	CASTPGLAGGRYEQYF
TRBV6-5	NA	few	TRBJ1-4	TGTGCCAGCAGTTACGGGAACAACGGACTAAATGAAAAACTGTTTTTT	CASSYGNNGLNEKLFF
TRBV19	TRBD2	once	TRBJ2-7	TGTGCCAGTAGTACTAGCGGGAGTGCCTACGAGCAGTACTTC	CASSTSGSAYEQYF
TRBV6-1	TRBD1	NA	TRBJ1-2	TGTGCCAGCAGTGAAGCTTTCAGGGGGAACTATGGCTACACCTTC	CASSEAFRGNYGYTF
TRBV11-2	TRBD1	few	TRBJ2-3	TGTGCCAGCACCGGACAGGGCCCAGATACGCAGTATTTT	CASTGQGPDTQYF
TRBV18	TRBD1	few	TRBJ2-7	TGTGCCAGCTCACCACAGGGACAGGGCACCTACGAGCAGTACTTC	CASSPQGQGTYEQYF
TRBV7-9	TRBD1	NA	TRBJ1-3	TGTGCCAGCAACACGGGACAGCCAACGTTCGGAAACACCATATATTTT	CASNTGQPTFGNTIYF